This T cell receptor beta chain is from a study of cytomegalovirus exposure and HLA in healthy donors. Study-wide points: Altogether, some 160 TCR beta chains were recorded as cytomegalovirus-associated. Immune exposure information comprised only CMV serostatus.

This clone was counted a few times. Antigen specificity is unknown. Primers included in the PCR were 60 Vbeta and 13 Jbeta primers. Generated by immunoSEQ multiplex PCR, the TCRdb table keeps only in-frame clones and is missing some. The sample records more than 150,000 clones, 76% being singletons. V was clipped by 1 base and J by 5 bases, with 13 bases between them. The germline V gene encodes CDR1 SGHAT and CDR2 FQNNGV. This CDR3 has 15 amino acids. The sample comprised PBMCs. The TCR originated in a man aged 18 to 30 in good health and CMV-seronegative. The chain joins TRBV11-2 to TRBJ2-3; D remains ambiguous. CDR3 nucleotide sequence: TGTGCCAGCAGCTTAGCGGGTTGGGTTGAAGATACGCAGTATTTT. This encodes CASSLAGWVEDTQYF.